The present entry profiles one T cell receptor (beta chain) with its context. As yet, its antigen is unknown. The sample belongs to a study of cytomegalovirus exposure and HLA in healthy donors. Study outcomes and limitations: TCR sequences were mostly rare, though some public TCRs occurred in many donors. A later analysis showed that HLA-associated TCR beta chains had undergone more clonal expansion than equally common others. A later analysis linked around 17,000 TCR beta sequences to HLA alleles at 0.05 false discovery rate.

The PCR contained 60 Vbeta and 13 Jbeta primers. The table came from immunoSEQ multiplex PCR; TCRdb's copy has only in-frame clones and leaves some out. This sample has 90,000 to 95,000 clones; 70% to 80% occur once, and the top ten carry 0.57%. Germline lookup yields CDR1 LNHDA and CDR2 SQIVND (reference sequence). The CDR3 contains 16 residues. Trimming stripped 1 base from V and 1 base from J, with 11 bases between. The specimen was PBMCs. The chain couples TRBV19 to TRBJ1-5; D possibly corresponds to TRBD1 (5 bases). This clonotype was sampled from a man younger than 40 in good health and CMV-seronegative. CDR3 region: CASSIGKGVSNQPQHF. The CDR3 DNA follows: TGTGCCAGTAGTATAGGCAAAGGGGTGAGCAATCAGCCCCAGCATTTT.